This T cell receptor beta chain comes out of a study of radiotherapy plus CTLA-4 blockade in lung cancer (dated by TCRdb to the late 2010s). Some background on the complete study: Objective responses were observed in 18% of enrolled patients, and disease control was achieved in around 30%.

Note on this clone: Its cognate antigen has yet to be identified. No base quality information exists; no much larger clone differs at one position.

Receptor amplification or capture employed the immunoSEQ multiplex PCR assay. This immuneACCESS table, as held by TCRdb, lists in-frame sequences with V and J called but not all clones. Of the missing ones, under half trace to an unresolved V gene in checked studies; the others have no known cause. A total of about 28,000 clones appear in this sample, 78% of them only once. Together, the top ten hold 6.5% to 8.5% of the sample. The V end gives up 6 bases and the J end 3 bases, leaving 9 bases in the junction not matched to a gene. Looking up the germline V gene (reference sequence) yields CDR1 LNHDA and CDR2 SQIVND. The CDR3 holds 16 amino acids from the cysteine to the phenylalanine. Only the CDR3 DNA stays, 48 bases, in frame from base 1. General conclusions and limits of the study: Early dynamic changes in blood T cell clones, together with increased serum interferon-beta after radiation, were reported as the strongest predictors of response. After treatment with radiotherapy and ipilimumab, TCR clones that came from tumors expanded in the peripheral blood.

The study evaluated CTLA-4 blockade (ipilimumab) given together with focal radiation therapy in patients who had chemo-refractory metastatic non-small-cell lung cancer. The receptor's source is a human donor with non-small cell lung cancer who had stable disease on radiotherapy plus ipilimumab. The source material was peripheral blood, sampled from a patient treated with radiotherapy plus ipilimumab. The sequence is built from TRBV19 and TRBJ1-5, and 9 junctional nucleotides match TRBD1. This receptor has the CDR3 CASRERQGGNNQPQHF. The DNA sequence follows: TGTGCCAGTAGGGAAAGACAGGGGGGGAACAATCAGCCCCAGCATTTT.